This is a list of T cell receptor beta chains from one sample in a study of preoperative IRX-2 immunotherapy in early breast cancer. The data were produced by immunoSEQ multiplex PCR, yet TCRdb's version contains in-frame clones alone and is incomplete. The sample yields about 98,000 clones, just over 85% seen once. The sequencing here drew on tumor tissue, taken after IRX-2 immunotherapy. The source is a human donor with breast cancer. Both conserved end residues are part of each CDR3.

TRBJ2-7 TRBV1 CASSQELVDSSYEQYF
TRBJ1-2 TRBV5-1 CASSPGPVRGNYGYTF
TRBJ1-1 TRBV29-1 CSVATGLNTEAFF
TRBJ1-4 TRBV10-3 CAISEQGANEKLFF
TRBJ1-5 TRBV29-1 CSVAQERSQPQHF
TRBJ1-6 TRBV10-3 CAISESTGGYSSPLHF
TRBJ1-2 TRBV28 CASSLGSYGYTF
TRBJ1-2 TRBV22-1 CASSPVDSTNYGYTF
TRBJ2-1 TRBV10-2 CASSEGLAGEKIEQFF
TRBJ2-3 TRBV29-1 CSVPGGQSTGTQYF
TRBJ2-7 TRBV29-1 CSVLRDRGSYEQYF
TRBJ2-5 TRBV5-1 CASSLGAGIQETQYF
TRBJ2-1 TRBV6-8 CASRRTGRDEQFF
TRBJ1-2 TRBV15 CATSRARSTYYGYTF
TRBJ2-5 TRBV5-1 CASSLLPGAGRGETQYF
TRBJ1-1 TRBV1 CTSSQSSQLGGFDTEAFF
TRBJ1-2 TRBV18 CASSPPAENYGYTF
TRBJ1-2 TRBV6-8 CASSYLDYYGYTF
TRBJ2-7 TRBV6-8 CASSYGSHNDEQYF
TRBJ1-4 TRBV19 CASSDRPGQGSEKLFF
TRBJ1-5 TRBV29-1 CSVGDSNQPQHF
TRBJ2-2 TRBV7-1 CASSPTNSGELFF
TRBJ1-2 TRBV7-6 CASSLANGVSGYGYTF
TRBJ1-2 TRBV9 CASSPNRGPLIYGYTF
TRBJ1-6 TRBV6-8 CASILDGNSPLHF
TRBJ1-4 TRBV6-7 CASSYRQELEKLFF
TRBJ2-7 TRBV18 CASSPQRPARGVWWEQYF
TRBJ1-4 TRBV18 CASSLDRDDEKLFF
TRBJ2-5 TRBV15 CATSRDVGVETQYF
TRBJ2-1 TRBV10-1 CASSPDGLAGGNEQFF
TRBJ2-7 TRBV10-2 CASRDSRGSGEQYF
TRBJ1-6 TRBV15 CATSRAGSGNSPLHF
TRBJ2-1 TRBV5-1 CASSPASGGNNEQFF
TRBJ1-2 TRBV6-8 CAVRTDSYGYTF
TRBJ1-1 TRBV19 CASSPWGGNTEAFF
TRBJ2-2 TRBV6-8 CASSSWTGGGGELFF
TRBJ1-2 TRBV19 CASSRQGYGYTF
TRBJ2-1 TRBV30 CAWSEGHEQFF
TRBJ1-4 TRBV5-1 CASTTGTGRVEKLFF
TRBJ1-5 TRBV18 CASSSTDNSNQPQHF
TRBJ1-6 TRBV19 CASSTLQPRSNNSPLHF
TRBJ2-1 TRBV11-3 CASSSGLAGYNEQFF
TRBJ1-2 TRBV19 CASSISGTAELNYGYTF
TRBJ2-7 TRBV28 CASTTRAPYEQYF
TRBJ1-3 TRBV6-4 CASSESGNTIYF
TRBJ2-5 TRBV4-1 CASSQDNWGQGPMAQYF
TRBJ1-4 TRBV6-4 CASSDGSRGEKLFF
TRBJ2-3 TRBV10-2 CASSASGMSTDTQYF
TRBJ2-2 TRBV10-1 CASSEGPEYGTGELFF
TRBJ1-1 TRBV19 CASSIRGAGNTEAFF
TRBJ2-7 TRBV30 CAWSSGKGWREQYF
TRBJ1-4 TRBV16 CASSQLPGGKLFF
TRBJ2-7 TRBV29-1 CSVVSGLGEQYF
TRBJ2-7 TRBV19 CATSAGTQGEQYF
TRBJ1-3 TRBV7-5 CASSLRATGNTIYF
TRBJ2-1 TRBV6-8 CASSARGSVEQQFF
TRBJ1-2 TRBV28 CASTVPGYGYTF
TRBJ1-1 TRBV19 CASHRNMNTEAFF
TRBJ2-7 TRBV30 CAWREGGSSSYEQYF